This T cell receptor (beta chain) was sequenced in a study of Graves' ophthalmopathy and Graves' hyperthyroidism. This clonotype has only one observation. The CDR3 carries no conserved terminal phenylalanine or tryptophan, so it likely arises from a read error. The study amplified TCR beta CDR3 regions using RNA transcripts. The first round was an RT-PCR with HTBI primers, and the second round was a multiplex PCR. Using its own MiXCR run on the multiplex PCR reads, TCRdb lists one record per CDR3 protein. The data hold hundreds of thousands of distinct CDR3 sequences, with over 40% observed a single time. The V gene's germline CDR1 is SGHDT and CDR2 YYEEEE. The CDR3 runs to 14 residues. V trimming: 4 bases; J trimming: 4 bases; junction bases outside the gene matches: 6.

This clonotype originated in an adult man with Graves' ophthalmopathy. Specimen: peripheral blood. The chain joins TRBV5-6 to TRBJ1-2; 8 bases are shared with TRBD1. CDR3 protein: CASSTRGLGYGYTL. The DNA for the CDR3 is TGTGCCAGCAGCACCAGGGGGCTGGGCTATGGCTACACCCTC.